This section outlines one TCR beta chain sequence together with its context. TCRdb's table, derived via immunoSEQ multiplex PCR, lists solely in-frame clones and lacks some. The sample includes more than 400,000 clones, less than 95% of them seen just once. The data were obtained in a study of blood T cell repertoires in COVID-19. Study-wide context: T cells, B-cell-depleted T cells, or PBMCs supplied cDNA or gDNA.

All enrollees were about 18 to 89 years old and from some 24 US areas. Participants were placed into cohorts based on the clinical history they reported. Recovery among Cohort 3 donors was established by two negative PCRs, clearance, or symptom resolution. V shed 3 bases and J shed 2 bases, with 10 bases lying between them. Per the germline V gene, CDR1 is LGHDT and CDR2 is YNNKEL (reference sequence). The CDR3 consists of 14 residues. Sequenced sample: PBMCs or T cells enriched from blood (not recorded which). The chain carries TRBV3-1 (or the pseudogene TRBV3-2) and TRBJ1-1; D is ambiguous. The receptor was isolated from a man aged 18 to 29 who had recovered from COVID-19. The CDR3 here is CASSHALANTEAFF. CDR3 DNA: TGTGCCAGCAGCCACGCATTGGCTAACACTGAAGCTTTCTTT.